This entry lists 7 T cell receptor beta chains sequenced from one sample in a study of shared clonotypes between healthy human individuals. The protocol was immunoSEQ multiplex PCR, while the TCRdb copy is restricted to in-frame clones and leaves out a portion. The sample has over 1.4 million clones, around 97% seen once. Sequencing was performed on naive CD4+ T cells sorted from blood. Indicated subset: CD45RA+ positively selected. All receptors derive from a young man in good health.

This clone has just a few counts. At the DNA level, this CDR3 is encoded by other sequences in the same sample as well. This chain joins TRBV9 and TRBJ2-2; D gene uncertain. V was shortened by 2 bases and J by 2 bases, with 1 base between the two germline ends. The CDR3 runs to 12 residues. Germline CDR1 and CDR2: SGDLS and YYNGEE. CDR3 nucleotide sequence: TGTGCCAGCAGCGTTAACACCGGGGAGCTGTTTTTT. This encodes CASSVNTGELFF. Full variable domain (outside the CDR3, taken from reference TRBV9 and TRBJ2-2): DSGVTQTPKHLITATGQRVTLRCSPRSGDLSVYWYQQSLDQGLQFLIQYYNGEERAKGNILERFSAQQFPDLHSELNLSSLELGDSALYFCASSVNTGELFFGEGSRLTVL.

This chain links TRBV10-3 with TRBJ2-1; 10 nucleotides match TRBD2. The CDR3 contains 14 residues. The V segment lost 2 bases and the J segment 10 bases; nucleotides outside the gene matches: 5. Germline V gene data show CDR1 as ENHRY and CDR2 as SYGVKD. The CDR3 protein is CAISEVTSGSEQFF. CDR3 DNA: TGTGCCATCAGTGAGGTGACTAGCGGGTCGGAGCAGTTCTTC.

The rearrangement uses TRBV5-4 and TRBJ2-1; 13 bases agree with TRBD2. CDR3 length: 16 residues. J was trimmed by 3 bases and V by 4 bases; bases with no gene match: 4. Germline lookup yields CDR1 SGHNT and CDR2 YYREEE (reference sequence). CDR3 in DNA: TGTGCCAGCAGCCTGGGGACTAGCGGGGTCTACAATGAGCAGTTCTTC. Protein: CASSLGTSGVYNEQFF.

The chain couples TRBV6-1 to TRBJ1-4; D might be TRBD1 (5 bases). Trimming cost V 2 bases and J 4 bases, with 14 bases left between them. Per germline, CDR1 MNHNS and CDR2 SASEGT. The CDR3 is made up of 16 amino acids. CDR3 sequence (DNA): TGTGCCAGCAGTGAATTCGGGGCCGGTGGTAATGAAAAACTGTTTTTT. It encodes CASSEFGAGGNEKLFF.

The chain uses TRBV2 and TRBJ1-5; a possible D gene is TRBD1 (6 bases). V was cut by 6 bases and J by 0 bases, with 12 bases left in between. This CDR3 has 15 residues. The germline V gene has CDR1 SNHLY and CDR2 FYNNEI. DNA of the CDR3: TGTGCCAGCAGGGACAGACTATATAGCAATCAGCCCCAGCATTTT. It encodes CASRDRLYSNQPQHF.

The V call is TRBV11-3, the J call TRBJ1-4; 11 bases map to TRBD1. Germline-derived CDR1 and CDR2 are SGHNT and YENEEA. This CDR3 is built from 15 residues. The trim removed 1 base at V and 12 bases at J, leaving 7 bases unmatched. As DNA, the CDR3 is TGTGCCAGCAGCTTAGCCGGGACAGGGGGTAGAGAACTGTTTTTT. Translated: CASSLAGTGGRELFF. The whole variable domain, remainder taken from reference TRBV11-3 and TRBJ1-4, is EAGVVQSPRYKIIEKKQPVAFWCNPISGHNTLYWYLQNLGQGPELLIRYENEEAVDDSQLPKDRFSAERLKGVDSTLKIQPAELGDSAVYLCASSLAGTGGRELFFGSGTQLSVL.

There are a few counts of this clone. V usage is TRBV29-1 and J usage is TRBJ2-1, with TRBD2 identical over 7 bases. CDR3 length: 13 residues. The germline V gene has CDR1 SQVTM and CDR2 ANQGSEA. Germline trimming cut 6 bases from V and 2 bases from J; bases unmatched to any gene: 4. CDR3: CSVLREPYNEQFF. CDR3 in DNA: TGCAGCGTCTTGCGGGAGCCCTACAATGAGCAGTTCTTC.